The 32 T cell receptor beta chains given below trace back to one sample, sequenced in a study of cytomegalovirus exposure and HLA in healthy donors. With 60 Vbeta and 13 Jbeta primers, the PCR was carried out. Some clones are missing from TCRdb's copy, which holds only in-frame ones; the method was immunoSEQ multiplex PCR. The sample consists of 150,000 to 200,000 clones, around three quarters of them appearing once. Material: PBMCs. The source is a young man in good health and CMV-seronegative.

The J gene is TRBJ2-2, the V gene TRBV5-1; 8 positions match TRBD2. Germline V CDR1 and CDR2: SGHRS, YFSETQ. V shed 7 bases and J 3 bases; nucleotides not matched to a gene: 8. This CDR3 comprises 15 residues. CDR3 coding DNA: TGCGCCAGCTCAGGTTGGACTAGCCACACCGGGGAGCTGTTTTTT. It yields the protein CASSGWTSHTGELFF.

The CDR3 DNA follows: TGTGCCAGCAGTGGGGGGCGGAGGACCCTCACCGGGGAGCTGTTTTTT. Protein product: CASSGGRRTLTGELFF. The J gene is TRBJ2-2, the V gene TRBV2, with D maybe TRBD1 (6 bases). Germline-derived CDR1 and CDR2 are SNHLY and FYNNEI. The V end was cut by 4 bases, the J end by 4 bases, with 16 bases between. This CDR3 is 16 amino acids long.

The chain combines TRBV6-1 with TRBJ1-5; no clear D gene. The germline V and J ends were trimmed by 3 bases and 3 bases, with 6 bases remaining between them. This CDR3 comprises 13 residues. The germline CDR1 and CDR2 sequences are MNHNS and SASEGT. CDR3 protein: CASSDRVNQPQHF. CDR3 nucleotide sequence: TGTGCCAGCAGTGACCGGGTCAATCAGCCCCAGCATTTT.

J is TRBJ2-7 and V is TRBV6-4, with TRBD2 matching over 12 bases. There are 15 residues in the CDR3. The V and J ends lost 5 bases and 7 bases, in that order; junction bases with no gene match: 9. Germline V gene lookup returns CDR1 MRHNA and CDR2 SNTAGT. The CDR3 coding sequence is TGTGCCAGCAGTCCGACTAGCGGGAGTCATGGGGAGCAGTACTTC. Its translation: CASSPTSGSHGEQYF.

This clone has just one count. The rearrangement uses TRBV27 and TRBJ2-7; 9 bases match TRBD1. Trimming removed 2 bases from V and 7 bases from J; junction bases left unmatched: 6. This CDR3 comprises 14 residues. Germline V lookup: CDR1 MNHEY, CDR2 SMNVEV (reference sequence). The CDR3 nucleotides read TGTGCCAGCAGTTTAGTACAGGGGGCGCGAGAGCAGTACTTC. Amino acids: CASSLVQGAREQYF.

CDR3 in amino acids: CASSPDRDFYEQYF. The CDR3, as DNA: TGCGCCAGCAGCCCGGACCGGGACTTCTACGAGCAGTACTTC. This chain connects TRBV5-1 to TRBJ2-7, with D maybe TRBD2 (6 bases). With 4 bases removed from V and 3 bases from J, the gap between germline ends came to 14 bases. CDR1 is SGHRS, CDR2 YFSETQ, per germline. This CDR3 has 14 amino acids.

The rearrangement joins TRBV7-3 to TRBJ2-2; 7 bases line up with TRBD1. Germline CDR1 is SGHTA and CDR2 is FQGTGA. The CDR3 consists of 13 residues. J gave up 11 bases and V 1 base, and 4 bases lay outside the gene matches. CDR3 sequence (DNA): TGTGCCAGCAGCTTAAGCCGACAGGGAGAGCTGTTTTTT. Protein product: CASSLSRQGELFF.

The CDR3 DNA is TGCAGCGTTGAAGATAAGGGAGGCGGAACCTACGAGCAGTACTTC. Its translation: CSVEDKGGGTYEQYF. The V call is TRBV29-1, the J call TRBJ2-7; the D gene is possibly TRBD2 (6 bases). The germline CDR1 and CDR2 sequences are SQVTM and ANQGSEA. The V end was cut by 0 bases, the J end by 2 bases, with 14 bases between. The CDR3 covers 15 residues.

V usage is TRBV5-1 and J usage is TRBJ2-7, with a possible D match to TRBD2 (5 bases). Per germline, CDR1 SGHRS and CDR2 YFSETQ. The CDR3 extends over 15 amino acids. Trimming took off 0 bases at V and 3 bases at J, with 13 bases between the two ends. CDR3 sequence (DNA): TGCGCCAGCAGCTTGGTAGCGACAAGGCTCTACGAGCAGTACTTC. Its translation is CASSLVATRLYEQYF.

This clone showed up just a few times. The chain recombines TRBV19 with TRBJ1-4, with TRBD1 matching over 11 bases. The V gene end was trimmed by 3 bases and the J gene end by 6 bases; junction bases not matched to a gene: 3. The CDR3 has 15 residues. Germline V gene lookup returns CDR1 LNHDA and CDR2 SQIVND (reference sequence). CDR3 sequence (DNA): TGTGCCAGTAGTATTCCGGGACAGGGGGATGAAAAACTGTTTTTT. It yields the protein CASSIPGQGDEKLFF.

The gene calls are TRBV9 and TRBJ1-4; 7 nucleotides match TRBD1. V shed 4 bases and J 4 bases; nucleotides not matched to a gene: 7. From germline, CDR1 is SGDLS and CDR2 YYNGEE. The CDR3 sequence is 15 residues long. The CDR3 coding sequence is TGTGCCAGCAGCTTTCGGACAGGACATAATGAAAAACTGTTTTTT. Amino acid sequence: CASSFRTGHNEKLFF.

The CDR3 sequence: CASLAGGTRETQYF. Here the CDR3 DNA reads TGTGCCAGCCTAGCGGGGGGGACTAGGGAGACCCAGTACTTC. This rearrangement joins TRBV2 to TRBJ2-5; 12 nucleotides align to TRBD2. V lost 8 bases, J lost 5 bases, and 6 bases stayed unmatched. This CDR3 has 14 amino acids. Germline CDR1 and CDR2: SNHLY and FYNNEI.

The CDR3 protein is CASTKLAGPGYEQFF. The CDR3 region has the DNA TGTGCCAGCACCAAGCTAGCGGGACCAGGGTATGAGCAGTTCTTC. V is TRBV6-4 and J is TRBJ2-1, with 9 nucleotides matching TRBD2. CDR1 is MRHNA and CDR2 is SNTAGT in the germline V gene. The V and J ends lost 7 bases and 8 bases, in that order; junction bases with no gene match: 12. The CDR3 runs 15 residues.

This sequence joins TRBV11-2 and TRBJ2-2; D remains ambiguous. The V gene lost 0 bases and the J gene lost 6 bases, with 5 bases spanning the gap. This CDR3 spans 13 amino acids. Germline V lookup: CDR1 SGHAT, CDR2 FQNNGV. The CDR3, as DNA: TGTGCCAGCAGCTTAGATCTATCCGGGGAGCTGTTTTTT. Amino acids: CASSLDLSGELFF.

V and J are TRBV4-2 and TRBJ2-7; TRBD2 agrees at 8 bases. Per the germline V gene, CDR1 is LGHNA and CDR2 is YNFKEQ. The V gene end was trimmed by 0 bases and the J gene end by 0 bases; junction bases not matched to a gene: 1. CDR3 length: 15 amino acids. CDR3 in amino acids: CASSQDLAGSYEQYF. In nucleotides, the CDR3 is TGTGCCAGCAGCCAAGATCTAGCGGGCTCCTACGAGCAGTACTTC.

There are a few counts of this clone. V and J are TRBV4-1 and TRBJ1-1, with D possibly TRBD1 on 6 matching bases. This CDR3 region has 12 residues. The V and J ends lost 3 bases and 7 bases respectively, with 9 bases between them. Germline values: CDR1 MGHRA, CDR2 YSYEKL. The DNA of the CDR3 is TGCGCCAGCAGCCACAGGGGCGATGAAGCTTTCTTT. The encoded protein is CASSHRGDEAFF.

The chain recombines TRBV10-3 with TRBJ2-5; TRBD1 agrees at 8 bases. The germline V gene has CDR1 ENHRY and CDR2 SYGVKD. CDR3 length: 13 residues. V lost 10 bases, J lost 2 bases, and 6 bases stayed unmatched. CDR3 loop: CATMDRDQETQYF. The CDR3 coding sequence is TGTGCCACGATGGACAGGGATCAAGAGACCCAGTACTTC.

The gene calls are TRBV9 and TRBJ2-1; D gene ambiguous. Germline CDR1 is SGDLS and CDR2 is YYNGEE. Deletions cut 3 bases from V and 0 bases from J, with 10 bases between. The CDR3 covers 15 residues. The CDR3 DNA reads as TGTGCCAGCAGCGGGGCTACCAGCTCCTACAATGAGCAGTTCTTC. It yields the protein CASSGATSSYNEQFF.

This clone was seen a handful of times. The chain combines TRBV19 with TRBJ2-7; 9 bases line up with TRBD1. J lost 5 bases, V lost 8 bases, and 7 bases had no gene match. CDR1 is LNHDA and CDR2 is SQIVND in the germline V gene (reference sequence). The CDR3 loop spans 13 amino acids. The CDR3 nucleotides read TGTGCCAGTTACCCGGGACAGGGACACGAGCAGTACTTC. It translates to CASYPGQGHEQYF.

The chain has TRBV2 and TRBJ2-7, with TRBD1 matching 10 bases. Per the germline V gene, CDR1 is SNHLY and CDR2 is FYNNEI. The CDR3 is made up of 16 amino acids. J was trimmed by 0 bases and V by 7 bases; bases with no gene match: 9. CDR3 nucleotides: TGTGCCAGCAACCGAATGGGACAGGGGCCCTCCTACGAGCAGTACTTC. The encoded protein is CASNRMGQGPSYEQYF.

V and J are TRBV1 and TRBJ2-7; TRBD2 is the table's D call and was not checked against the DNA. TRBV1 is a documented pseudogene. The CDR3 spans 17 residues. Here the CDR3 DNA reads TGCACCAGCAGCCATACCCCGGGACTAGCGGGTCTCTACGAGCAGTACTTC. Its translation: CTSSHTPGLAGLYEQYF.

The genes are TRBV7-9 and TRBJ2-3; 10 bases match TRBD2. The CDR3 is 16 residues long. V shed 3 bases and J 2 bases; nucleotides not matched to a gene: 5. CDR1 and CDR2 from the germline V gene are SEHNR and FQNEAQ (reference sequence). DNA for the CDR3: TGTGCCAGCAGCTTCCCTAGCGGGAGAGACACAGATACGCAGTATTTT. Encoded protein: CASSFPSGRDTDTQYF.

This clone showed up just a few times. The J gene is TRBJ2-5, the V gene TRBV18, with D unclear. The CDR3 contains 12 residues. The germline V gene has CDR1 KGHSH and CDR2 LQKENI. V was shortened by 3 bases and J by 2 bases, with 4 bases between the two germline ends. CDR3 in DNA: TGTGCCAGCTCACCCTATCAAGAGACCCAGTACTTC. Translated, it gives CASSPYQETQYF. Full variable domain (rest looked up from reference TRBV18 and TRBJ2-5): NAGVMQNPRHLVRRRGQEARLRCSPMKGHSHVYWYRQLPEEGLKFMVYLQKENIIDESGMPKERFSAEFPKEGPSILRIQQVVRGDSAAYFCASSPYQETQYFGPGTRLLVL.

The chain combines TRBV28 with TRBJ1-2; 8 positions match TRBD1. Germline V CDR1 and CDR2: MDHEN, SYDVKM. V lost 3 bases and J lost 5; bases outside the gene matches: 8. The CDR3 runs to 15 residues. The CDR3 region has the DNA TGTGCCAGCAGTTTGGGCGGGACAGGAGTATATGGCTACACCTTC. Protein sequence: CASSLGGTGVYGYTF.

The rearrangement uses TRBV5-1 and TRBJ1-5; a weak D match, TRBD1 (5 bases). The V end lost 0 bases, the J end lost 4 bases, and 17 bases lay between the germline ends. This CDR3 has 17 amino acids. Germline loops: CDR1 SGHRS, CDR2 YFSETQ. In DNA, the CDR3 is TGCGCCAGCAGCTTGGGGGTAGTAGACAGCCCGAATCAGCCCCAGCATTTT. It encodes CASSLGVVDSPNQPQHF.

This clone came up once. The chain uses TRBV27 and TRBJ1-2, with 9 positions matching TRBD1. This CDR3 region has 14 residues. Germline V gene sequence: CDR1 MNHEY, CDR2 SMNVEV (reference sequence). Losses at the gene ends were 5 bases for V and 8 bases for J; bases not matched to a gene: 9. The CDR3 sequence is CASSPTGGLIGYTF. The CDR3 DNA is TGTGCCAGCAGTCCAACAGGGGGCCTTATCGGCTACACCTTC.

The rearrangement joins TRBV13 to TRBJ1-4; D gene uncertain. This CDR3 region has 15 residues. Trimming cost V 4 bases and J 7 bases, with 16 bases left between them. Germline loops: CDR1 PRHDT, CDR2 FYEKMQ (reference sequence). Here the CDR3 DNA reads TGTGCCAGCAGCTCGACACCCCTTCCCAGTGAAAAACTGTTTTTT. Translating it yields CASSSTPLPSEKLFF.

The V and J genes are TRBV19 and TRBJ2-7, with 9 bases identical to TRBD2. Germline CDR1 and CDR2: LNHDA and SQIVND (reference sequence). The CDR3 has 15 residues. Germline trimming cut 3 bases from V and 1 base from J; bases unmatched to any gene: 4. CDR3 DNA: TGTGCCAGTAGTATTGAGCGGGAGGTTTCCTACGAGCAGTACTTC. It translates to CASSIEREVSYEQYF. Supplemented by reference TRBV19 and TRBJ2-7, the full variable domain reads DGGITQSPKYLFRKEGQNVTLSCEQNLNHDAMYWYRQDPGQGLRLIYYSQIVNDFQKGDIAEGYSVSREKKESFPLTVTSAQKNPTAFYLCASSIEREVSYEQYFGPGTRLTVT.

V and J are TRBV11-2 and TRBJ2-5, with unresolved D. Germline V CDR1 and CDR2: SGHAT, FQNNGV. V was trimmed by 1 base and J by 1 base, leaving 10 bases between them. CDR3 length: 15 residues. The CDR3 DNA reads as TGTGCCAGCAGCTTAGCTAGGCCAGTCCAAGAGACCCAGTACTTC. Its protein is CASSLARPVQETQYF.

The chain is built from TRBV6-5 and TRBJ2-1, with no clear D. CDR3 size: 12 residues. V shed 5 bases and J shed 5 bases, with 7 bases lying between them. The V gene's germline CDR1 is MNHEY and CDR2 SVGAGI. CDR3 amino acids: CASSPPNNEQFF. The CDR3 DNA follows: TGTGCCAGCAGTCCCCCTAACAATGAGCAGTTCTTC.

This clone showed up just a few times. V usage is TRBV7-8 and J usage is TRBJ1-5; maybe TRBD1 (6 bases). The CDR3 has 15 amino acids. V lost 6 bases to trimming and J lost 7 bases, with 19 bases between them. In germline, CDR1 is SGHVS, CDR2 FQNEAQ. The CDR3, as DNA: TGTGCCAGCAGTCCCACTCGGGACATTGGGCAGCCCCAGCATTTT. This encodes CASSPTRDIGQPQHF.

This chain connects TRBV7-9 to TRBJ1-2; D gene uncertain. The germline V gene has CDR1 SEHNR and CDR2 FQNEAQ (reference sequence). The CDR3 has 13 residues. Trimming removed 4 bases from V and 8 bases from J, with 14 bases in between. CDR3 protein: CASSSAGVYGYTF. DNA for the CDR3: TGTGCCAGCAGCTCCGCCGGGGTTTACGGCTACACCTTC.